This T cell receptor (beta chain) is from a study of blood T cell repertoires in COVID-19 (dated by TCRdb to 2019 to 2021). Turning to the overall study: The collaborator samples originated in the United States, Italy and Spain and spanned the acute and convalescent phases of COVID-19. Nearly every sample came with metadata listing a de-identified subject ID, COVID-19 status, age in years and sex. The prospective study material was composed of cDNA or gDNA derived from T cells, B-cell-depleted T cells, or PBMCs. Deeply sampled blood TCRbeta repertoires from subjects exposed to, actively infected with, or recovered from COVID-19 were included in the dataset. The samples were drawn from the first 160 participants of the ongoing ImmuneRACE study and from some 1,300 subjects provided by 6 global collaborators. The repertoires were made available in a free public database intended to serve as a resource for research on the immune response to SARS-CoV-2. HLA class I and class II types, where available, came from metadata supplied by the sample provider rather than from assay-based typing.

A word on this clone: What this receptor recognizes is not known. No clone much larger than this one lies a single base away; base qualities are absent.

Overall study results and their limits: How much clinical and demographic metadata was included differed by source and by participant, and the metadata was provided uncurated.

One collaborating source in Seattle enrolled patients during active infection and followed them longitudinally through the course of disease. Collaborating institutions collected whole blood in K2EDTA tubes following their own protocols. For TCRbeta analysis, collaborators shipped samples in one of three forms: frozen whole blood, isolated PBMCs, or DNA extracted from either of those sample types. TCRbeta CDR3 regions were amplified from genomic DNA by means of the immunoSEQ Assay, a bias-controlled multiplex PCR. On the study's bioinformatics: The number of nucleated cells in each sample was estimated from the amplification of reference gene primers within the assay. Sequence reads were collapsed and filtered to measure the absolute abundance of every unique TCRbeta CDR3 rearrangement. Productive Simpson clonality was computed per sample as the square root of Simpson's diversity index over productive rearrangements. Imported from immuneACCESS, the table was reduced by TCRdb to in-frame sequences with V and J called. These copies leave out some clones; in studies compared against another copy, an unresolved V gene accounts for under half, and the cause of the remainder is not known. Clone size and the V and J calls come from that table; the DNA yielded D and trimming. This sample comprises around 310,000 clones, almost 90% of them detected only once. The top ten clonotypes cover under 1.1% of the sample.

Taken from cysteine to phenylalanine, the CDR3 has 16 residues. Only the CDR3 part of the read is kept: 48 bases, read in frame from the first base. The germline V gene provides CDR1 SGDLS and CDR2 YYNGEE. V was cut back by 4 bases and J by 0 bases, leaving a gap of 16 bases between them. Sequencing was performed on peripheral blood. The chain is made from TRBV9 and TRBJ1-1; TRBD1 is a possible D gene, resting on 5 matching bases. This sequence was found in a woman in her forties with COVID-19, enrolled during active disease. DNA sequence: TGTGCCAGCAGCCCCCGCACAGGAGTCATGAACACTGAAGCTTTCTTT. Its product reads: CASSPRTGVMNTEAFF.